The 13 T cell receptor beta chains reported below all come from one sample, sequenced in a study of blood T cells in healthy people across ages. The second PCR ran about 6 to 11 cycles with a sample-barcoded 5' primer and J-beta primers. One entry per CDR3 protein results from TCRdb running MiXCR on the 5' RACE reads. The table includes about 650,000 distinct CDR3 sequences, roughly half detected once. The sequencing input was blood. The receptors derive from a woman older than 75 in good health.

This clonotype was seen more than once but under ten times. V gene TRBV20-1 combines with J gene TRBJ2-3; D tentatively fits TRBD1 or TRBD2 (5 bases each). With 5 bases removed from V and 2 bases from J, the gap between germline ends came to 8 bases. From germline, CDR1 is DFQATT and CDR2 SNEGSKA (reference sequence). This CDR3 spans 12 amino acids. The DNA for the CDR3 is TGCAGTGCTGGGACCTTCACAGATACGCAGTATTTT. Translated: CSAGTFTDTQYF.

In this sample, this clonotype turned up many times. V and J are TRBV12-3 or TRBV12-4 and TRBJ2-3; D perhaps matches TRBD2 (6 bases). Trimming took 7 bases from V and 5 from J, leaving 19 bases between them. This CDR3 is built from 15 residues. This CDR3 is CASTTSGHKEDTQYF. The CDR3 region has the DNA TGTGCCAGCACGACCAGCGGGCATAAGGAAGATACGCAGTATTTT.

This rearrangement joins TRBV7-2 to TRBJ2-1, with D perhaps assigned TRBD1 or TRBD2 (5 bases each). The CDR3 covers 15 residues. V lost 5 bases to trimming and J lost 1 base, with 12 bases between them. The germline V gene encodes CDR1 SGHTA and CDR2 FQGNSA. CDR3 region: CASSPYGGSYNEQFF. The DNA of the CDR3 is TGTGCCAGCAGCCCCTATGGGGGTTCCTACAATGAGCAGTTCTTC.

This sequence joins TRBV6-4 and TRBJ1-2; no clear D. CDR3 length: 15 residues. Trimming stripped 4 bases from V and 2 bases from J, with 14 bases between. Per the germline V gene, CDR1 is MRHNA and CDR2 is SNTAGT. CDR3 loop: CASSASISSNYGYTF. In DNA, the CDR3 is TGTGCCAGCAGTGCCTCGATCTCATCCAACTATGGCTACACCTTC.

This clonotype came up a few times. At one end the junction does not follow the germline gene, possibly because of a read error. The CDR3 region has the DNA TGTGCCAGCAGTGACTCGCCGGGGAGCGTGGTTTCGTTCTTC. It encodes CASSDSPGSVVSFF. The chain uses TRBV6-6 and TRBJ2-1, with a possible D match to TRBD2 (5 bases). CDR1 is MNHNY and CDR2 is SVGAGI in the germline V gene (reference sequence). CDR3 length equals 14 residues.

V and J are TRBV12-3 or TRBV12-4 and TRBJ1-6; weak D call: TRBD1 (5 bases). This CDR3 contains 17 residues. V was cut by 2 bases and J by 0 bases, with 11 bases left in between. Written as DNA, the CDR3 is TGTGCCAGCAGTTTATTGGGGGACCTCTCCTATAATTCACCCCTCCACTTT. This encodes CASSLLGDLSYNSPLHF.

In its sample, this clonotype was seen many times. This CDR3 is CASSYGAQGYGYTF. The CDR3 DNA sequence: TGTGCCAGCAGTTACGGGGCGCAGGGGTATGGCTACACCTTC. The chain carries TRBV6-5 and TRBJ1-2; a possible D gene is TRBD1 (6 bases). This CDR3 has 14 amino acids. CDR1 is MNHEY, CDR2 SVGAGI, per germline. The V and J ends lost 2 bases and 5 bases respectively, with 12 bases between them.

This clonotype was seen at least ten times. The rearrangement uses TRBV20-1 and TRBJ2-1; 7 positions match TRBD2. Trimming at V came to 8 bases and at J to 12 bases, leaving 10 bases not matched to a gene. The CDR3 has 11 residues. In germline, CDR1 is DFQATT, CDR2 SNEGSKA (reference sequence). This CDR3 reads CSSGPSGGQFF. The CDR3 region has the DNA TGCAGTTCGGGCCCCTCGGGGGGGCAGTTCTTC.

This clonotype was counted between two and nine times. The chain links TRBV4-1 to TRBJ2-7; D gene ambiguous. CDR1 is MGHRA, CDR2 YSYEKL, per germline. The CDR3 is 12 amino acids. Trimming left V 3 bases short and J 3 bases short, with 6 bases between. The CDR3 region is CASSHTGYEQYF. The CDR3 DNA is TGCGCCAGCAGCCATACGGGCTACGAGCAGTACTTC.

The chain employs TRBV29-1 and TRBJ1-2, with D unclear. The V gene lost 4 bases and the J gene lost 8 bases, with 11 bases spanning the gap. Germline CDR1 reads SQVTM; CDR2 reads ANQGSEA. The CDR3 length is 11 residues. CDR3 in DNA: TGCAGCGTTGTACCAGATGGCGGCTACACCTTC. It is translated as CSVVPDGGYTF.

This clonotype was observed a few times. J is TRBJ1-1 and V is TRBV28; TRBD1 agrees at 8 bases. The CDR3 has 15 amino acids. J was trimmed by 2 bases and V by 4 bases; bases with no gene match: 6. The germline V gene encodes CDR1 MDHEN and CDR2 SYDVKM. The CDR3 here is CASSSPGQANTEAFF. CDR3 nucleotides: TGTGCCAGCAGTTCTCCGGGACAGGCAAACACTGAAGCTTTCTTT. The full variable domain, in which reference TRBV28 and TRBJ1-1 provide the parts outside the CDR3, is DVKVTQSSRYLVKRTGEKVFLECVQDMDHENMFWYRQDPGLGLRLIYFSYDVKMKEKGDIPEGYSVSREKKERFSLILESASTNQTSMYLCASSSPGQANTEAFFGQGTRLTVV.

The gene calls are TRBV7-9 and TRBJ2-1; TRBD2 might be the D (6 bases). Germline values: CDR1 SEHNR, CDR2 FQNEAQ (reference sequence). Trimming took off 1 base at V and 8 bases at J, with 15 bases between the two ends. The CDR3 length is 15 residues. DNA of the CDR3: TGTGCCAGCAGCTTAGGGCAGGGAGGTTTGGATGAGCAGTTCTTC. This sequence encodes CASSLGQGGLDEQFF.

The rearrangement uses TRBV20-1 and TRBJ2-7; 7 bases fit TRBD1. This CDR3 has 14 amino acids. Unmatched junction bases numbered 7, after V lost 3 bases and J lost 2 bases. Germline CDR1 DFQATT, CDR2 SNEGSKA (reference sequence). The chain's CDR3 is CSASGDRLPYEQYF. Written as DNA, the CDR3 is TGCAGTGCTAGTGGGGACAGACTTCCCTACGAGCAGTACTTC.